The rows below give T cell receptor beta chains drawn from one sample of a study of T cells in Graves' hyperthyroidism and ophthalmopathy. TCRdb recomputed calls from the multiplex PCR reads with MiXCR, one row per CDR3 protein. The data contain hundreds of thousands of distinct CDR3 sequences, around 15% of them singletons. The sample consisted of blood. These TCRs come from a woman in her forties or fifties with Graves' ophthalmopathy. Both conserved end residues are trimmed from each CDR3.

TRBV28,ASSLSGRGHGYT
TRBV30,AWSTASLSQPQH
TRBV30,ACPGTDTQY
TRBV28,ASSRGGWDTGELF
TRBV6-5,ASSYWTGSDEQY
TRBV28,ATLPGPFSYNEQF
TRBV7-3,ASSYLAGDNTGELF
TRBV27,ASRAGQGLDEQF
TRBV15,ATSPRRGDSNQPQH
TRBV10-3,AISKKAGVSSVNTGELF
TRBV29-1,SVGLSPGTGPNTEAF
TRBV5-5,ASSPQTGEQPQH
TRBV6-6,ASSYSGNLGNQPQH
TRBV18,ASSPGTLLHGAF